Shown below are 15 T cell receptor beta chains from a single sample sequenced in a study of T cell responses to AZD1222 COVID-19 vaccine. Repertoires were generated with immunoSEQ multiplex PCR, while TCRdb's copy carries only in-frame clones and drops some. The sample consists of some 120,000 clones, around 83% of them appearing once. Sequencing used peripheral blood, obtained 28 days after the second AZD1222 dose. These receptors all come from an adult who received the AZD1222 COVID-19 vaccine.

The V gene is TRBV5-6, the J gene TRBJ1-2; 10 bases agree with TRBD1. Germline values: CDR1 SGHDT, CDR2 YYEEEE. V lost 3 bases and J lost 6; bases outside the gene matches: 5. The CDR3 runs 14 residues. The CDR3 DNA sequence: TGTGCCAGCAGCTGGGACAGGGGTTCTCATGGCTACACCTTC. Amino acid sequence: CASSWDRGSHGYTF.

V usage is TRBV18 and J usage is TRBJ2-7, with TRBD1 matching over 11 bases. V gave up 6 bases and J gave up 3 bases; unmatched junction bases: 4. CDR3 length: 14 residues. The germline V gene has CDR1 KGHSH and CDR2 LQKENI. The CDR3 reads CASSIGTGGYEQYF. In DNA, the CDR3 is TGTGCCAGCTCCATCGGGACAGGGGGCTACGAGCAGTACTTC.

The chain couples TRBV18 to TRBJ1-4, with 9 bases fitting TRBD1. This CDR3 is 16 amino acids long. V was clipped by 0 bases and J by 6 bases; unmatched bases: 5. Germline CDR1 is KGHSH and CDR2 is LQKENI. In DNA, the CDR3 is TGTGCCAGCTCACCACCCGGAGGGGACAGGGATGAAAAACTGTTTTTT. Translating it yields CASSPPGGDRDEKLFF.

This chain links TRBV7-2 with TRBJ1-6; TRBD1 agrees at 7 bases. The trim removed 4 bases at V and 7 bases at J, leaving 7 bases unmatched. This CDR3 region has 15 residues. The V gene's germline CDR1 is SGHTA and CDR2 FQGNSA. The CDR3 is CASSYRTGTNSPLHF. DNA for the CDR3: TGTGCCAGCAGCTACCGGACAGGAACCAATTCACCCCTCCACTTT.

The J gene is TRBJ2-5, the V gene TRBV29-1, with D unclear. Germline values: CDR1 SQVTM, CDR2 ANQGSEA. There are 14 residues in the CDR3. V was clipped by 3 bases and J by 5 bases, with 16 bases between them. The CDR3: CSVELAKAVETQYF. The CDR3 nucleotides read TGCAGCGTTGAGTTGGCAAAGGCGGTGGAGACCCAGTACTTC.

The CDR3 DNA reads TGTGCCAGCTCACTGACTAGCCCCGCGAACACCGGGGAGCTGTTTTTT. Translation: CASSLTSPANTGELFF. The chain has TRBV18 and TRBJ2-2; 7 nucleotides align to TRBD2. Unmatched junction bases numbered 5, after V lost 4 bases and J lost 0 bases. Germline V CDR1 and CDR2: KGHSH, LQKENI. The CDR3 totals 16 residues.

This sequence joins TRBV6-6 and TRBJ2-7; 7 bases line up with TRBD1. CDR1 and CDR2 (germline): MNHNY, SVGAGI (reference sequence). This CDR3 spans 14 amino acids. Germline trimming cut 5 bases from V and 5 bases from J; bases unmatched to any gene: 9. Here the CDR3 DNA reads TGTGCCAGCAGTGACACAGGGGTGTCCGACGAGCAGTACTTC. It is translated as CASSDTGVSDEQYF.

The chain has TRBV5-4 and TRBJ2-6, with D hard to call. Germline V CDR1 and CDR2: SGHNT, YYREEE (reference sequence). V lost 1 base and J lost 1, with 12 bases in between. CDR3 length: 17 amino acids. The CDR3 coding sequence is TGTGCCAGCAGCTTGTGGGGTTATAGGTCTGGGGCCAACGTCCTGACTTTC. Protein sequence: CASSLWGYRSGANVLTF.

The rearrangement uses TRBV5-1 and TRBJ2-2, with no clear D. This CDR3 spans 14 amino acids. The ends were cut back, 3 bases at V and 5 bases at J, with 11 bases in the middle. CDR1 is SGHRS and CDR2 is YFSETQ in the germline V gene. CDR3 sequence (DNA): TGCGCCAGCAGCTACGCCGCCCGTACCGGGGAGCTGTTTTTT. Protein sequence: CASSYAARTGELFF.

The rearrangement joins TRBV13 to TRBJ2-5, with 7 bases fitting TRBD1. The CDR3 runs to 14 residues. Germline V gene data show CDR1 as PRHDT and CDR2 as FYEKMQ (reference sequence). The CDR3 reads CAFAKTGQQETQYF. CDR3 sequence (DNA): TGTGCTTTTGCCAAAACGGGACAGCAAGAGACCCAGTACTTC.

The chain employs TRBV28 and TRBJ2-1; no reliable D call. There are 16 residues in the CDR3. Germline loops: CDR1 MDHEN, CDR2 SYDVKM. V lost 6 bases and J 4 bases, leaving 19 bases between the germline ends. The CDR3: CASSRIGRQTYNEQFF. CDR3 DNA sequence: TGTGCCAGCAGCCGAATTGGGCGCCAGACTTACAATGAGCAGTTCTTC.

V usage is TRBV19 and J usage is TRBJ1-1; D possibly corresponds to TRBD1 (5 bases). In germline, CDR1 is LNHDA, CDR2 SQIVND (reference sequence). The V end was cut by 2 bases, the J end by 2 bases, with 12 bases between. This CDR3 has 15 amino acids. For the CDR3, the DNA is TGTGCCAGTAGTATAAGTTCGAGGGGTAACACTGAAGCTTTCTTT. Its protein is CASSISSRGNTEAFF.

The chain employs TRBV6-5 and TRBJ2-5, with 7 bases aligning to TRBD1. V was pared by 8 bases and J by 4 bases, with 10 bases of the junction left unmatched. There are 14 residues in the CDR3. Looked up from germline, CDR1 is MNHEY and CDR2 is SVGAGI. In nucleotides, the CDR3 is TGTGCCAGCCGTCGACAGGGAGAGGGAGAGACCCAGTACTTC. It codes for CASRRQGEGETQYF.

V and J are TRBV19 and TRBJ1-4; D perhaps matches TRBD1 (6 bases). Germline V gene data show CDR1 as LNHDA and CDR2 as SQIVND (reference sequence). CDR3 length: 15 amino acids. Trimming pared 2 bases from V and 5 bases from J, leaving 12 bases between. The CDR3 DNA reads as TGTGCCAGTAGTATAACCGGGACACTCAATGAAAAACTGTTTTTT. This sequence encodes CASSITGTLNEKLFF.

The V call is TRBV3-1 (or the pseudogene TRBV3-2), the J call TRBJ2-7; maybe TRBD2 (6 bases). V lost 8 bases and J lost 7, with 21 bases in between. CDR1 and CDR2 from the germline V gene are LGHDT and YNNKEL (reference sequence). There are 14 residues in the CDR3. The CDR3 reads CASEGSWRGGEQYF. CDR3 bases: TGTGCCAGCGAGGGATCTTGGCGGGGCGGGGAGCAGTACTTC.